These 27 T cell receptor beta chains share one sample of origin, sequenced in a study of CD8 T cells in Susac syndrome. Random-hexamer reverse transcription was applied to about 0.5 to 1 ug RNA. TCRdb re-called the immunoSEQ multiplex PCR reads through MiXCR, storing one row per CDR3 protein. Of tens of thousands of distinct CDR3 sequences in the sample, approximately 96% were seen once. Sequencing was performed on CD4+ T cells from PBMCs. These receptors were collected from a human donor with multiple sclerosis.

V gene TRBV3-1 combines with J gene TRBJ1-6, with TRBD1 as a possible D gene (6 bases). Germline V gives CDR1 LGHDT, CDR2 YNNKEL (reference sequence). Trimming cost V 4 bases and J 7 bases, with 8 bases left between them. The CDR3 contains 13 residues. CDR3 DNA: TGTGCCAGCAGCCGGACAGACAATTCACCCCTCCACTTT. As protein: CASSRTDNSPLHF.

This rearrangement joins TRBV2 to TRBJ1-1, with D possibly TRBD1 on 5 matching bases. Germline lookup yields CDR1 SNHLY and CDR2 FYNNEI. V shed 5 bases and J shed 1 base, with 11 bases lying between them. The CDR3 sequence is 14 residues long. The CDR3 DNA sequence: TGTGCCAGCAGTATGGGACCACCGAACACTGAAGCTTTCTTT. Amino acid sequence: CASSMGPPNTEAFF.

This chain joins TRBV5-4 and TRBJ2-7, with 12 bases fitting TRBD2. The CDR3 totals 15 residues. Per germline, CDR1 SGHNT and CDR2 YYREEE (reference sequence). V was pared by 3 bases and J by 4 bases, with 5 bases of the junction left unmatched. The CDR3, as DNA: TGTGCCAGCAGCTCTTTCGGGACTAGCGGGTACGAGCAGTACTTC. The encoded protein is CASSSFGTSGYEQYF.

The chain carries TRBV3-1 and TRBJ1-1; no definite D call. Germline V lookup: CDR1 LGHDT, CDR2 YNNKEL (reference sequence). The CDR3 spans 14 residues. Between the trimmed V and J ends, which lost 0 bases and 3 bases, there was a span of 8 bases. This chain's CDR3 is CASSQDLQDTEAFF. DNA for the CDR3: TGTGCCAGCAGCCAAGATTTGCAGGACACTGAAGCTTTCTTT.

This chain uses TRBV3-1 with TRBJ2-5; 9 bases are a match to TRBD2. V lost 5 bases, J lost 5 bases, and 9 bases stayed unmatched. The germline gives CDR1 LGHDT, CDR2 YNNKEL (reference sequence). The length of the CDR3 is 15 residues. The CDR3 spells CASSSRGGRSETQYF. The CDR3 DNA follows: TGTGCCAGCAGCTCGCGGGGGGGCCGAAGCGAGACCCAGTACTTC.

The CDR3 bases are TGCAGTGCTAGTTCCAAGGGGGCTTCCTACGAGCAGTACTTC. Translating it yields CSASSKGASYEQYF. The V gene is TRBV20-1, the J gene TRBJ2-7; TRBD1 agrees at 7 bases. Germline V gene lookup returns CDR1 DFQATT and CDR2 SNEGSKA (reference sequence). V shed 3 bases and J 1 base; nucleotides not matched to a gene: 6. The CDR3 extends over 14 amino acids.

This chain joins TRBV3-1 and TRBJ2-3; 7 bases agree with TRBD1. This CDR3 is 14 amino acids long. Germline V CDR1 and CDR2: LGHDT, YNNKEL (reference sequence). The trim removed 5 bases at V and 3 bases at J, leaving 5 bases unmatched. The CDR3 DNA sequence: TGTGCCAGCAGCTACAGACAGGGAACAGATACGCAGTATTTT. This sequence encodes CASSYRQGTDTQYF.

The rearrangement links TRBV7-9 to TRBJ1-1; D not certain. V was shortened by 3 bases and J by 4 bases, with 12 bases between the two germline ends. Germline CDR1 reads SEHNR; CDR2 reads FQNEAQ (reference sequence). The CDR3 runs to 14 residues. CDR3 sequence: CASSLESRGTEAFF. The CDR3 bases are TGTGCCAGCAGCTTGGAGAGCCGGGGCACTGAAGCTTTCTTT.

V gene TRBV6-6 combines with J gene TRBJ2-2; D is unclear. CDR3 size: 11 residues. Trimming took 2 bases from V and 6 from J, leaving 1 base between them. The germline V gene encodes CDR1 MNHNY and CDR2 SVGAGI (reference sequence). The CDR3 nucleotides read TGTGCCAGCAGTTACCCCGGGGAGCTGTTTTTT. It codes for CASSYPGELFF.

This chain connects TRBV20-1 to TRBJ1-1, with unresolved D. Germline V gene sequence: CDR1 DFQATT, CDR2 SNEGSKA (reference sequence). The CDR3 spans 11 residues. V was clipped by 6 bases and J by 10 bases, with 15 bases between them. The CDR3 reads CSAHLKERAFF. The CDR3 coding sequence is TGCAGTGCCCATCTCAAAGAGAGAGCTTTCTTT.

The rearrangement uses TRBV2 and TRBJ2-1; D perhaps matches TRBD2 (6 bases). Germline values: CDR1 SNHLY, CDR2 FYNNEI. The CDR3 length is 12 residues. Trimming left V 10 bases short and J 10 bases short, with 17 bases between. The CDR3 nucleotides read TGTGCCACCCGGGACTCCCTGCGGGAGCAGTTCTTC. Encoded protein: CATRDSLREQFF.

The CDR3 here is CAWSAKGSTDTQYF. In nucleotides, the CDR3 is TGTGCCTGGAGTGCGAAGGGAAGCACAGATACGCAGTATTTT. The rearrangement joins TRBV30 to TRBJ2-3, with D uncertain. The CDR3 loop spans 14 amino acids. The V and J ends lost 1 base and 0 bases respectively, with 8 bases between them. The germline CDR1 and CDR2 sequences are GTSNPN and SVGIG (reference sequence). Complete variable domain (other parts from reference TRBV30 and TRBJ2-3): SQTIHQWPATLVQPVGSPLSLECTVEGTSNPNLYWYRQAAGRGLQLLFYSVGIGQISSEVPQNLSASRPQDRQFILSSKKLLLSDSGFYLCAWSAKGSTDTQYFGPGTRLTVL.

V usage is TRBV25-1 and J usage is TRBJ1-1; maybe TRBD1 (5 bases). Germline V gene sequence: CDR1 MGHDK, CDR2 SYGVNS. Trimming shortened V by 8 bases and J by 7 bases, and 14 bases separated the two germline ends. The CDR3 length is 12 residues. This CDR3 reads CASRRGVSEAFF. The CDR3, as DNA: TGTGCCAGCCGGCGAGGGGTAAGTGAAGCTTTCTTT.

The chain joins TRBV6-5 to TRBJ2-3, with no clear D. This CDR3 contains 14 residues. Trimming stripped 3 bases from V and 1 base from J, with 8 bases between. CDR1 MNHEY and CDR2 SVGAGI come from the germline V gene. The CDR3 region is CASSYGSRTDTQYF. The CDR3 region has the DNA TGTGCCAGCAGTTATGGCAGCCGCACAGATACGCAGTATTTT.

This clonotype was recorded only once. The chain carries TRBV6-2 or TRBV6-3 and TRBJ1-2, with a tentative D call TRBD1 (5 bases). Germline CDR1 and CDR2: MNHEY and SVGEGT. This CDR3 has 13 amino acids. V shed 7 bases and J shed 6 bases, with 15 bases lying between them. The CDR3 bases are TGTGCCAGCACAAGGGGCGAAGTGAATGGCTACACCTTC. As protein: CASTRGEVNGYTF.

The chain uses TRBV6-2 or TRBV6-3 and TRBJ2-7, with D possibly matching TRBD1 (6 bases). The CDR3 has 12 amino acids. The V and J ends lost 6 bases and 5 bases respectively, with 11 bases between them. The V gene's germline CDR1 is MNHEY and CDR2 SVGEGT. The chain's CDR3 is CASSNRDHEQYF. For the CDR3, the DNA is TGTGCCAGCAGCAACAGGGACCACGAGCAGTACTTC.

The J gene is TRBJ2-3, the V gene TRBV11-2; 8 positions agree with TRBD2. Looked up from germline, CDR1 is SGHAT and CDR2 is FQNNGV. The CDR3 is 15 amino acids. Trimming at V came to 5 bases and at J to 0 bases, leaving 4 bases not matched to a gene. CDR3 residues: CASSPAGVSTDTQYF. The CDR3 DNA is TGTGCCAGCAGCCCAGCGGGGGTTAGCACAGATACGCAGTATTTT.

The chain couples TRBV4-3 to TRBJ2-1; the D is unclear. This CDR3 is built from 13 residues. The V and J ends lost 1 base and 4 bases respectively, with 5 bases between them. CDR1 is LGHNA, CDR2 YSLEER, per germline. The CDR3 loop is CASSQVEYNEQFF. The CDR3 nucleotides are TGCGCCAGCAGCCAAGTGGAGTACAATGAGCAGTTCTTC.

V is TRBV3-1 and J is TRBJ1-5; D not certain. CDR1 is LGHDT, CDR2 YNNKEL, per germline (reference sequence). CDR3 length equals 13 residues. Trimming stripped 0 bases from V and 4 bases from J, with 4 bases between. The CDR3 nucleotides are TGTGCCAGCAGCCAAGACTGGAATCAGCCCCAGCATTTT. It codes for CASSQDWNQPQHF.

The chain joins TRBV5-1 to TRBJ1-3; D gene uncertain. The CDR3 has 13 residues. From germline, CDR1 is SGHRS and CDR2 YFSETQ. The V end lost 6 bases, the J end lost 0 bases, and 7 bases lay between the germline ends. The CDR3 here is CASTTSSGNTIYF. The DNA of the CDR3 is TGCGCCAGCACTACTTCCTCTGGAAACACCATATATTTT. The full variable domain, with the rest looked up from reference TRBV5-1 and TRBJ1-3, is KAGVTQTPRYLIKTRGQQVTLSCSPISGHRSVSWYQQTPGQGLQFLFEYFSETQRNKGNFPGRFSGRQFSNSRSEMNVSTLELGDSALYLCASTTSSGNTIYFGEGSWLTVV.

This chain links TRBV7-2 with TRBJ2-5; unclear D gene. The CDR3 has 12 residues. CDR1 SGHTA and CDR2 FQGNSA come from the germline V gene. V was clipped by 3 bases and J by 9 bases, with 11 bases between them. The CDR3 here is CASSFNRGAQYF. The CDR3 coding sequence is TGTGCCAGCAGCTTCAACCGAGGCGCCCAGTACTTC.

This clonotype came up once. V gene TRBV3-1 combines with J gene TRBJ2-2, with 8 bases fitting TRBD1. The germline V gene has CDR1 LGHDT and CDR2 YNNKEL (reference sequence). V trimming: 2 bases; J trimming: 6 bases; junction bases outside the gene matches: 8. The CDR3 is made up of 16 amino acids. The CDR3 DNA is TGTGCCAGCAGCCAACGCTCGACAGGGGAGGCCGGGGAGCTGTTTTTT. This encodes CASSQRSTGEAGELFF.

The V gene is TRBV3-1, the J gene TRBJ2-7, with D possibly called TRBD1 or TRBD2 (5 bases each). Germline V CDR1 and CDR2: LGHDT, YNNKEL (reference sequence). The CDR3 extends over 14 amino acids. Trimming shortened V by 1 base and J by 6 bases, and 13 bases separated the two germline ends. The CDR3 sequence: CASSQVRGVGEQYF. The CDR3 DNA reads as TGTGCCAGCAGCCAAGTTCGGGGCGTTGGCGAGCAGTACTTC.

The chain uses TRBV13 and TRBJ1-1; 9 positions agree with TRBD1. The V gene's germline CDR1 is PRHDT and CDR2 FYEKMQ (reference sequence). After removal of 4 bases from V and 7 bases from J, the junction contained 7 bases not matched to a gene. The CDR3 totals 14 residues. The CDR3 coding sequence is TGTGCCAGCAGCTGGTTACAGGGGGCGGTTGAAGCTTTCTTT. This sequence encodes CASSWLQGAVEAFF.

V is TRBV9 and J is TRBJ2-2; 8 nucleotides line up with TRBD1. This CDR3 has 16 residues. Trimming removed 2 bases from V and 6 bases from J; junction bases left unmatched: 9. Germline V gives CDR1 SGDLS, CDR2 YYNGEE. CDR3 nucleotide sequence: TGTGCCAGCAGCGTCCATCCAGGGGGCGCCCCCGGGGAGCTGTTTTTT. Protein: CASSVHPGGAPGELFF. Looking up the rest from reference TRBV9 and TRBJ2-2 gives the full variable domain: DSGVTQTPKHLITATGQRVTLRCSPRSGDLSVYWYQQSLDQGLQFLIQYYNGEERAKGNILERFSAQQFPDLHSELNLSSLELGDSALYFCASSVHPGGAPGELFFGEGSRLTVL.

This clonotype was counted once. The chain combines TRBV5-4 with TRBJ2-5; 9 bases map to TRBD2. Germline CDR1 and CDR2: SGHNT and YYREEE (reference sequence). This CDR3 contains 15 residues. Losses at the gene ends were 3 bases for V and 4 bases for J; bases not matched to a gene: 7. The CDR3: CASSSGTSSRETQYF. CDR3 DNA sequence: TGTGCCAGCAGCTCAGGGACTAGCTCTCGAGAGACCCAGTACTTC.

The gene calls are TRBV7-2 and TRBJ1-1; D remains unclear. V lost 1 base and J lost 0, with 9 bases in between. Germline assignment: CDR1 SGHTA and CDR2 FQGNSA. The CDR3 covers 15 residues. Here the CDR3 DNA reads TGTGCCAGCAGCTTAGTGGGCAGCATGAACACTGAAGCTTTCTTT. As protein: CASSLVGSMNTEAFF.